These T cell receptor beta chains were read from a single sample in a study of persistence of HIV-infected CD4 T cells. Produced via immunoSEQ multiplex PCR; TCRdb's table is partial and in-frame only. Of about 33,000 clones in the sample, approximately 78% were seen once. No antigens are known for them. This material consisted of cultured CD4+ T cells from PBMCs, taken from a patient who received antiretroviral therapy. The receptors derive from an adult with HIV. The donor label of this sample is uncertain. CDR3s include the opening cysteine and the closing phenylalanine or tryptophan. A D gene is named only where the DNA matches it firmly. Not every row has a clone size; where given, it reads once, few, many or a size class.

>-|TRBJ2-7|-|TRBV2
TGTGCCAGCAACGAAAACTCCTACGAGCAGTACTTC
CASNENSYEQYF
>few|TRBJ2-1|TRBD2|TRBV2
TGTGCCAGCAGTGTGACTAGCGGGGGGGCTTACAATGAGCAGTTCTTC
CASSVTSGGAYNEQFF
>-|TRBJ1-5|-|TRBV19
TGTGCCAGTAGTAAACAGGCCTATCAGCCCCAGCATTTT
CASSKQAYQPQHF
>few|TRBJ2-2|-|TRBV7-8
TGTGCCAGCAGCTTAGGAAAAATCAGCGGGTCCTTCGTCGGGGAGCTGTTTTTT
CASSLGKISGSFVGELFF
>-|TRBJ2-3|-|TRBV3-1/TRBV3-2
TGTGCCAGCAGCCACAGGGGCACAGATACGCAGTATTTT
CASSHRGTDTQYF
>-|TRBJ2-2|-|TRBV24-1
TGTGCCACCAGTGATCCCAGGGCGAACACCGGGGAGCTGTTTTTT
CATSDPRANTGELFF
>-|TRBJ2-2|TRBD2|TRBV7-2
TGTGCCAGCAGCTTTCCTCTAGCGGGGGGTTACACCGGGGAGCTGTTTTTT
CASSFPLAGGYTGELFF
>-|TRBJ2-7|-|TRBV5-4
TGTGCCAGCAGCTTAGTCGGGGGGCTCCCTTACGAGCAGTACTTC
CASSLVGGLPYEQYF
>-|TRBJ1-6|TRBD1|TRBV5-4
TGTGCCAGCAGTCGGGACAGGGGACTAACACCCCTCCACTTT
CASSRDRGLTPLHF
>-|TRBJ2-5|-|TRBV18
TGTGCCAGCTCATCGGCCCGGGGAGAGACCCAGTACTTC
CASSSARGETQYF
>-|TRBJ1-4|TRBD1|TRBV9
TGTGCCAGCAGCCTCGGGACAGGGGGTGAAAAACTGTTTTTT
CASSLGTGGEKLFF
>-|TRBJ2-1|-|TRBV6-5
TGTGCCAGCAGTTCCTTAGCGGTCAGCTCCTACAATGAGCAGTTCTTC
CASSSLAVSSYNEQFF
>-|TRBJ2-3|-|TRBV3-1/TRBV3-2
TGTGCCAGCAGCCCTACGGGAAGGACAACAGATACGCAGTATTTT
CASSPTGRTTDTQYF
>-|TRBJ1-2|TRBD1|TRBV23-1
TGCGCCAGCAGTCATTGCAGGGGGCGCGGCTACACCTTC
CASSHCRGRGYTF
>-|TRBJ1-2|-|TRBV6-2/TRBV6-3
TGTGCCAGCAGTTACACCGGACACCATGAGGGCTACACCTTC
CASSYTGHHEGYTF
>-|TRBJ2-3|TRBD2|TRBV24-1
TGTGCCGCATCCGGTCGGGACAAGACTAGCGGGAGCACAGATACGCAGTATTTT
CAASGRDKTSGSTDTQYF
>-|TRBJ1-2|-|TRBV5-8
TGTGCCAGCAGGGCGAGGGGAGTCTCTGGCTACACCTTC
CASRARGVSGYTF
>-|TRBJ1-5|-|TRBV3-1/TRBV3-2
TGTGCCAGCAGCCAAGATATTCACCAGCCCCAGCATTTT
CASSQDIHQPQHF
>-|TRBJ2-1|TRBD1|TRBV5-6
TGTGCCAGCAGCTTGTGGGACAGGGTCTACAATGAGCAGTTCTTC
CASSLWDRVYNEQFF
>-|TRBJ2-3|TRBD2|TRBV7-3
TGTGCCAGCAGCTTAGGGCCTAGCGGGGGGGCAGATACGCAGTATTTT
CASSLGPSGGADTQYF
>-|TRBJ1-3|-|TRBV5-5
TGTGCCAGCAAGCAGTTCTCTGGAAACACCATATATTTT
CASKQFSGNTIYF
>-|TRBJ1-1|-|TRBV29-1
TGCAGCGTCGCCGACAGCCTGAACACTGAAGCTTTCTTT
CSVADSLNTEAFF
>-|TRBJ1-3|-|TRBV5-1
TGCGCCAGCAGCTTGGAAGTTCCGGGTAGCGGAAACACCATATATTTT
CASSLEVPGSGNTIYF
>-|TRBJ1-3|-|TRBV6-5
TGTGCCAGCATCCCAAGGGGCAACTCTGGAAACACCATATATTTT
CASIPRGNSGNTIYF
>-|TRBJ2-2|-|TRBV5-6
TGTGCCAGCAGCTCAGGGTGGAGTCTAGCCGGGGAGCTGTTTTTT
CASSSGWSLAGELFF
>-|TRBJ2-7|TRBD1|TRBV5-1
TGCGCCAGTCGCCGGGACAGTTACGAGCAGTACTTC
CASRRDSYEQYF
>-|TRBJ1-3|TRBD1|TRBV7-2
TGTGCCAGCAGCATTACAGGGGGAAACTCTGGAAACACCATATATTTT
CASSITGGNSGNTIYF
>-|TRBJ1-1|-|TRBV18
TGTGCCAGCTCGTCACAGGGATCAAACACTGAAGCTTTCTTT
CASSSQGSNTEAFF
>-|TRBJ1-6|-|TRBV5-1
TGCGCCAGCAGCTTGTTCCGGAGCTCCTATAATTCACCCCTCCACTTT
CASSLFRSSYNSPLHF
>-|TRBJ2-1|TRBD2|TRBV7-2
TGTGCCAGCACCGACGGACTAGCGGGGGTTAATGAGCAGTTCTTC
CASTDGLAGVNEQFF
>few|TRBJ1-2|-|TRBV2
TGTGCCAGCTTACTTCTCGGCCCGTTGAAAGGCTACACCTTC
CASLLLGPLKGYTF
>few|TRBJ2-5|TRBD2|TRBV9
TGTGCCAGCAGCGTCTCTAGCGGGGTTTTAGAGACCCAGTACTTC
CASSVSSGVLETQYF
>few|TRBJ2-3|-|TRBV29-1
TGCAGCGTTGACGAAGGCGGGACAGATACGCAGTATTTT
CSVDEGGTDTQYF
>-|TRBJ2-2|TRBD1|TRBV5-4
TGTGCCAGCAGCCCCGACAGGGTATCGAACACCGGGGAGCTGTTTTTT
CASSPDRVSNTGELFF
>-|TRBJ1-1|-|TRBV19
TGTGCCAGTAGTATAGAAGGGAGGGGTGCCACTGAAGCTTTCTTT
CASSIEGRGATEAFF
>-|TRBJ2-5|TRBD2|TRBV6-5
TGTGCCAGCAGCAGGGCGGGGGGCCTGGAAGAGACCCAGTACTTC
CASSRAGGLEETQYF
>-|TRBJ1-1|TRBD1|TRBV5-1
TGCGCCAGCAGTTTGACAGGGTCTTTCACTGAAGCTTTCTTT
CASSLTGSFTEAFF